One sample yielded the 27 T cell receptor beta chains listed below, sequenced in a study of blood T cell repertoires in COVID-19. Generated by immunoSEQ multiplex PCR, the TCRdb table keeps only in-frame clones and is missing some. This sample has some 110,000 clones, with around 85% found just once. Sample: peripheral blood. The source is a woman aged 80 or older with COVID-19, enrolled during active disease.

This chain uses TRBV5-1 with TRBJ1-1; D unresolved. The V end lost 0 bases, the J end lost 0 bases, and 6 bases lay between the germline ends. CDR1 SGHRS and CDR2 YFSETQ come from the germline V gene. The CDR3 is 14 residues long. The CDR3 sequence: CASSLGTVNTEAFF. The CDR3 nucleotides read TGCGCCAGCAGCTTGGGAACAGTGAACACTGAAGCTTTCTTT.

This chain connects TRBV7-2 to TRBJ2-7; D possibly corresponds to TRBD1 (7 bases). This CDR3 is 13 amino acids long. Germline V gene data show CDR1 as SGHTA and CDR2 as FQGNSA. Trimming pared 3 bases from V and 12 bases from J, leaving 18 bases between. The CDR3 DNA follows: TGTGCCAGCAGCTTGGAGGGACAGAGAAGGGGGTACTTC. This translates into CASSLEGQRRGYF.

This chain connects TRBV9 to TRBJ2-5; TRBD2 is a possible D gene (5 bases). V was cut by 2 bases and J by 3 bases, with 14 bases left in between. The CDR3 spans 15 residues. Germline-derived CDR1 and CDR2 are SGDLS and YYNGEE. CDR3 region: CASSVGGYTEETQYF. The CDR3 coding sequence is TGTGCCAGCAGCGTCGGAGGCTATACCGAAGAGACCCAGTACTTC.

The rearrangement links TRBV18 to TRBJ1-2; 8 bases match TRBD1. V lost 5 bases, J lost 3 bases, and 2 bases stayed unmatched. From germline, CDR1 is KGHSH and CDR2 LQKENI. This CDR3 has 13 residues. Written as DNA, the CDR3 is TGTGCCAGCTCAGCGGACAGGGACTATGGCTACACCTTC. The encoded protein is CASSADRDYGYTF.

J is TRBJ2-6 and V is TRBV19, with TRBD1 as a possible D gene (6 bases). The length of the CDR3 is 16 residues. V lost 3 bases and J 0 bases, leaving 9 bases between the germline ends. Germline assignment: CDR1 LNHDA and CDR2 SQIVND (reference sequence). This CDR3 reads CASSMGRGSGANVLTF. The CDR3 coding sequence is TGTGCCAGTAGTATGGGCAGGGGCTCTGGGGCCAACGTCCTGACTTTC.

The DNA of the CDR3 is TGTGCCAGCTCCTGGGGGCAGGGCGTCACCGGGGAGCTGTTTTTT. Its translation is CASSWGQGVTGELFF. The gene calls are TRBV25-1 and TRBJ2-2, with D maybe TRBD1 (6 bases). The germline V and J ends were trimmed by 8 bases and 4 bases, with 17 bases remaining between them. Looked up from germline, CDR1 is MGHDK and CDR2 is SYGVNS. The CDR3 spans 15 residues.

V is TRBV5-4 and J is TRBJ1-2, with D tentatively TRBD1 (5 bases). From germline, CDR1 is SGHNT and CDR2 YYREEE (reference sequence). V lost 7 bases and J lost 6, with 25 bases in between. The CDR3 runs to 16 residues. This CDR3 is CASGIQTAGKRDGYTF. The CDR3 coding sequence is TGTGCCAGCGGTATACAGACAGCGGGTAAACGGGATGGCTACACCTTC.

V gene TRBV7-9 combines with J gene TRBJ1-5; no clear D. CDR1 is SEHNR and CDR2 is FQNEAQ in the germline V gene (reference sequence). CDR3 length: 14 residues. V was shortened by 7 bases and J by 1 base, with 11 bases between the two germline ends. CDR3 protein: CASTDLGSNQPQHF. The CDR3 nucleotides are TGTGCCAGCACCGACCTCGGGAGCAATCAGCCCCAGCATTTT.

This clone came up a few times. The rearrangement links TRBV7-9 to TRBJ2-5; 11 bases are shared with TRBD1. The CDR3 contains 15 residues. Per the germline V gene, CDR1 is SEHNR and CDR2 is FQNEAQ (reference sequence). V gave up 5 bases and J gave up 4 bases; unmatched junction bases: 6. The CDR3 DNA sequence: TGTGCCAGCAGCCGAAGGACAGGGGGCGCAGAGACCCAGTACTTC. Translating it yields CASSRRTGGAETQYF. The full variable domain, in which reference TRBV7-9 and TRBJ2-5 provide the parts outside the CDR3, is DTGVSQNPRHKITKRGQNVTFRCDPISEHNRLYWYRQTLGQGPEFLTYFQNEAQLEKSRLLSDRFSAERPKGSFSTLEIQRTEQGDSAMYLCASSRRTGGAETQYFGPGTRLLVL.

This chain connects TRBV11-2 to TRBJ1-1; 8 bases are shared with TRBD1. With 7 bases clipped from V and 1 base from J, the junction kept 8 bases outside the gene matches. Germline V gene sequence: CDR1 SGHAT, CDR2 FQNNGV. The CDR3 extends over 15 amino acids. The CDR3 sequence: CASTPQGARNTEAFF. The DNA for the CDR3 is TGTGCCAGCACCCCCCAGGGGGCGAGGAACACTGAAGCTTTCTTT. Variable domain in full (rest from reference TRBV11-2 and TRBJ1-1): EAGVAQSPRYKIIEKRQSVAFWCNPISGHATLYWYQQILGQGPKLLIQFQNNGVVDDSQLPKDRFSAERLKGVDSTLKIQPAKLEDSAVYLCASTPQGARNTEAFFGQGTRLTVV.

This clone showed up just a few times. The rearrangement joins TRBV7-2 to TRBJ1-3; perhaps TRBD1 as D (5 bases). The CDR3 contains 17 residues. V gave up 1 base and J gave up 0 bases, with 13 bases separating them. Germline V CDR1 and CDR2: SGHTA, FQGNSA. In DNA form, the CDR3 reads TGTGCCAGCAGCTTAGACTGGGGCCGGGTCTCTGGAAACACCATATATTTT. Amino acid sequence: CASSLDWGRVSGNTIYF.

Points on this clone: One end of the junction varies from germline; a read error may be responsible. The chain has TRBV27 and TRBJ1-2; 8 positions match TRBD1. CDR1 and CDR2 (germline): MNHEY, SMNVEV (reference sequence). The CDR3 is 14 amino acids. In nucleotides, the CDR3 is TGTGCCAGCAGCTTATCACTAACAGGGGGGGGCTACACCTTC. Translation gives CASSLSLTGGGYTF.

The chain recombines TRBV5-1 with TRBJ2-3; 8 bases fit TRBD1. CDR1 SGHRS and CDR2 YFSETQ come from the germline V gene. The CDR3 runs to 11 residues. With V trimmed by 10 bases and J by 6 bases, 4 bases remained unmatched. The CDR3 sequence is CASQGADTQYF. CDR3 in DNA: TGCGCCTCTCAGGGGGCGGATACGCAGTATTTT. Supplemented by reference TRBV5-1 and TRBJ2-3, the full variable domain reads KAGVTQTPRYLIKTRGQQVTLSCSPISGHRSVSWYQQTPGQGLQFLFEYFSETQRNKGNFPGRFSGRQFSNSRSEMNVSTLELGDSALYLCASQGADTQYFGPGTRLTVL.

The CDR3 DNA sequence: TGTGCCAGCAGCAGGGACAGAGTGACGGAGCAGTACTTC. This sequence encodes CASSRDRVTEQYF. The gene calls are TRBV9 and TRBJ2-7, with TRBD1 identical over 7 bases. V shed 4 bases and J 7 bases; nucleotides not matched to a gene: 8. The CDR3 has 13 residues. Per germline, CDR1 SGDLS and CDR2 YYNGEE.

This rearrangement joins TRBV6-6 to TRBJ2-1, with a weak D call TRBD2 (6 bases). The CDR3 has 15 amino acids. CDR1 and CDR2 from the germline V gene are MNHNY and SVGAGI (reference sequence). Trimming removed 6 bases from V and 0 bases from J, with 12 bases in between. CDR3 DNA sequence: TGTGCCAGCAGGGCAGATAGCGGCTCCTACAATGAGCAGTTCTTC. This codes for CASRADSGSYNEQFF.

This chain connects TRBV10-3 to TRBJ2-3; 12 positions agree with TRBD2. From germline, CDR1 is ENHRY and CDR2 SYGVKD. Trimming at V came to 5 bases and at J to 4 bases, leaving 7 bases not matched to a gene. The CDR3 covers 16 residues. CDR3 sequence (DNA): TGTGCCATCAGTCGCCCTAGCGGGGGGGTCGCAGATACGCAGTATTTT. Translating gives CAISRPSGGVADTQYF.

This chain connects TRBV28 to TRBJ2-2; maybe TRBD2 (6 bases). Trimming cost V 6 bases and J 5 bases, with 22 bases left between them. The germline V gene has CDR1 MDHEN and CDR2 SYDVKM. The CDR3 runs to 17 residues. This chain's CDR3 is CASRRRIAELNTGELFF. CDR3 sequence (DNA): TGTGCCAGCAGACGAAGAATAGCGGAACTAAATACCGGGGAGCTGTTTTTT.

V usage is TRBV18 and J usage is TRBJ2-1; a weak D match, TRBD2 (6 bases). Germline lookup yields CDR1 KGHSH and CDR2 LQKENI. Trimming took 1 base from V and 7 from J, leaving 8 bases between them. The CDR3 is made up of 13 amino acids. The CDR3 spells CASSPRRGNEQFF. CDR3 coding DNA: TGTGCCAGCTCACCACGACGGGGGAATGAGCAGTTCTTC.

The CDR3 loop reads CASSHPGSAGANVLTF. In nucleotides, the CDR3 is TGTGCCAGCTCACATCCAGGGTCTGCTGGGGCCAACGTCCTGACTTTC. The chain couples TRBV18 to TRBJ2-6; tentative D call: TRBD1 (5 bases). The ends were cut back, 4 bases at V and 2 bases at J, with 12 bases in the middle. The CDR3 runs 16 residues. Germline-derived CDR1 and CDR2 are KGHSH and LQKENI.

The CDR3 sequence is CASSYFTGGETQYF. CDR3 DNA: TGTGCCAGCAGTTACTTTACAGGGGGAGAGACCCAGTACTTC. The chain employs TRBV6-6 and TRBJ2-5; the match to TRBD1 covers 8 bases. With V trimmed by 1 base and J by 4 bases, 2 bases remained unmatched. Germline assignment: CDR1 MNHNY and CDR2 SVGAGI (reference sequence). The CDR3 covers 14 residues.

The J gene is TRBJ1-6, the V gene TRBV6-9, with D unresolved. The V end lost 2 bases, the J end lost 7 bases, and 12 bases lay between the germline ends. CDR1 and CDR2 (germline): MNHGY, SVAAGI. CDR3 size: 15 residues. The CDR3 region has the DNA TGTGCCAGCAGTTATAGGGAGGATCACAATTCACCCCTCCACTTT. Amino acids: CASSYREDHNSPLHF.

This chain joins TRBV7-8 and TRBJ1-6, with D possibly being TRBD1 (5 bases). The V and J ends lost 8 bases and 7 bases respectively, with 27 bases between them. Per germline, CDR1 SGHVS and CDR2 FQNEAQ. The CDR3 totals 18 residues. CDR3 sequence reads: CASHGGEIGDYWNSPLHF. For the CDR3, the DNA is TGTGCCAGCCATGGGGGGGAGATCGGGGACTATTGGAATTCACCCCTCCACTTT. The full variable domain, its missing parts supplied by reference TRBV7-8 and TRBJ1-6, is GAGVSQSPRYKVAKRGQDVALRCDPISGHVSLFWYQQALGQGPEFLTYFQNEAQLDKSGLPSDRFFAERPEGSVSTLKIQRTQQEDSAVYLCASHGGEIGDYWNSPLHFGNGTRLTVT.

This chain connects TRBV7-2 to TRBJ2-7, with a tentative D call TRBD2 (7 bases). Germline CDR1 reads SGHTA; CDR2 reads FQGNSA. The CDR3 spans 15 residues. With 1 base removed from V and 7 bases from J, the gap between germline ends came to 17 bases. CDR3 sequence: CASSLDSAGAREQYF. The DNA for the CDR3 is TGTGCCAGCAGCTTAGATTCGGCGGGGGCTCGAGAGCAGTACTTC.

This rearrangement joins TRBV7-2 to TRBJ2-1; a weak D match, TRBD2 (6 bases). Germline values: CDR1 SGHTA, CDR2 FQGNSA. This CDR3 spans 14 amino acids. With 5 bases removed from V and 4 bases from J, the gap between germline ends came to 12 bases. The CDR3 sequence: CASSPKAGYNEQFF. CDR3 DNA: TGTGCCAGCAGCCCCAAAGCGGGTTACAATGAGCAGTTCTTC.

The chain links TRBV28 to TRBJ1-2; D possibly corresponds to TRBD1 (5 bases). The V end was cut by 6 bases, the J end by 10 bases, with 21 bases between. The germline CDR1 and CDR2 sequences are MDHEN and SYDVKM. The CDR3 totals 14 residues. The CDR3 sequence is CASSPPRRVGVYTF. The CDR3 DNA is TGTGCCAGCAGCCCACCCCGCAGGGTCGGCGTCTACACCTTC.

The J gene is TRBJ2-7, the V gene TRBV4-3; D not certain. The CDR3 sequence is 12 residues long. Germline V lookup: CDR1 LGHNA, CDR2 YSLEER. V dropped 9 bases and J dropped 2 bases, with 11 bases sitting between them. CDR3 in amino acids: CARNSSPYEQYF. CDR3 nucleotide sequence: TGCGCCAGAAATAGCAGTCCCTACGAGCAGTACTTC.

The CDR3 loop is CASSPWDSFYEQYF. The CDR3 DNA follows: TGTGCCAGCAGTCCCTGGGACTCATTCTACGAGCAGTACTTC. J is TRBJ2-7 and V is TRBV25-1; D might be TRBD2 (6 bases). This CDR3 is 14 amino acids long. V gave up 5 bases and J gave up 3 bases, with 14 bases separating them. The V gene's germline CDR1 is MGHDK and CDR2 SYGVNS.